Each of the 26 T cell receptor beta chains below was sequenced from the same sample in a study of blood T cell repertoires in COVID-19. Repertoires were generated with immunoSEQ multiplex PCR, while TCRdb's copy carries only in-frame clones and drops some. The sample shows under 450,000 clones, less than 90% of them seen only once. Material for sequencing was peripheral blood. All receptors derive from a woman aged 55-75 years with COVID-19, enrolled during active disease.

The CDR3 region is CSVGQGVSQPQHF. The CDR3 nucleotides read TGCAGCGTTGGTCAGGGGGTAAGTCAGCCCCAGCATTTT. The gene calls are TRBV29-1 and TRBJ1-5; 7 positions match TRBD1. The CDR3 sequence is 13 residues long. CDR1 is SQVTM and CDR2 is ANQGSEA in the germline V gene. Trimming at V came to 4 bases and at J to 6 bases, leaving 6 bases not matched to a gene.

This clone was recorded once. J is TRBJ1-6 and V is TRBV30; D remains ambiguous. The CDR3 spans 16 residues. Deletions cut 2 bases from V and 6 bases from J, with 17 bases between. The germline V gene encodes CDR1 GTSNPN and CDR2 SVGIG (reference sequence). The CDR3 DNA follows: TGTGCCTGGAGTTTTTTGAGACTACGCCTTAATTCACCCCTCCACTTT. Its translation is CAWSFLRLRLNSPLHF.

In nucleotides, the CDR3 is TGTGCCAGCAGCTTGGGGACTAGCGGGCCCTACGAGCAGTACTTC. This codes for CASSLGTSGPYEQYF. The chain has TRBV7-8 and TRBJ2-7, with 12 bases that match TRBD2. The CDR3 has 15 residues. CDR1 and CDR2 from the germline V gene are SGHVS and FQNEAQ. The trim removed 3 bases at V and 2 bases at J, leaving 2 bases unmatched.

This chain uses TRBV19 with TRBJ1-4, with TRBD1 as a possible D gene (5 bases). The V end was cut by 3 bases, the J end by 5 bases, with 7 bases between. The length of the CDR3 is 13 residues. Looked up from germline, CDR1 is LNHDA and CDR2 is SQIVND (reference sequence). The CDR3 protein is CASSMAGNEKLFF. The CDR3 DNA is TGTGCCAGTAGTATGGCAGGGAATGAAAAACTGTTTTTT. Full variable domain (missing parts from reference TRBV19 and TRBJ1-4): DGGITQSPKYLFRKEGQNVTLSCEQNLNHDAMYWYRQDPGQGLRLIYYSQIVNDFQKGDIAEGYSVSREKKESFPLTVTSAQKNPTAFYLCASSMAGNEKLFFGSGTQLSVL.

A single count supports this clone. The CDR3 DNA reads TGTGCCAGCAGCTTCCAGGGGGCAGCGAATGGCTACACCTTC. It translates to CASSFQGAANGYTF. The rearrangement uses TRBV7-2 and TRBJ1-2, with 8 bases lining up with TRBD1. The trim removed 3 bases at V and 6 bases at J, leaving 6 bases unmatched. CDR1 SGHTA and CDR2 FQGNSA come from the germline V gene. This CDR3 comprises 14 residues.

CDR3 DNA sequence: TGTGCCACCAACTCTGGGGCCAACGTCCTGACTTTC. Its translation is CATNSGANVLTF. This chain connects TRBV6-5 to TRBJ2-6; unclear D gene. Trimming cost V 10 bases and J 0 bases, with 4 bases left between them. The germline CDR1 and CDR2 sequences are MNHEY and SVGAGI. CDR3 length: 12 amino acids.

This chain joins TRBV5-1 and TRBJ1-1, with D possibly TRBD1 on 5 matching bases. Looked up from germline, CDR1 is SGHRS and CDR2 is YFSETQ. V was trimmed by 5 bases and J by 2 bases, leaving 16 bases between them. The CDR3 runs 15 residues. The CDR3 region is CASSSAPGLNTEAFF. The CDR3 DNA is TGCGCCAGCAGTTCCGCACCGGGACTAAACACTGAAGCTTTCTTT. Full variable domain (remainder filled in from reference TRBV5-1 and TRBJ1-1): KAGVTQTPRYLIKTRGQQVTLSCSPISGHRSVSWYQQTPGQGLQFLFEYFSETQRNKGNFPGRFSGRQFSNSRSEMNVSTLELGDSALYLCASSSAPGLNTEAFFGQGTRLTVV.

The chain carries TRBV7-2 and TRBJ1-2; 10 bases map to TRBD1. In germline, CDR1 is SGHTA, CDR2 FQGNSA. The CDR3 totals 15 residues. Trimming at V came to 1 base and at J to 10 bases, leaving 9 bases not matched to a gene. Here the CDR3 reads CASSLDPGTGEAYTF. The CDR3 DNA reads TGTGCCAGCAGCTTAGACCCTGGGACAGGGGAGGCCTACACCTTC.

The rearrangement links TRBV4-3 to TRBJ2-7, with a tentative D call TRBD1 (6 bases). This CDR3 is 13 amino acids long. Trimming stripped 1 base from V and 5 bases from J, with 9 bases between. The germline CDR1 and CDR2 sequences are LGHNA and YSLEER. The CDR3 DNA is TGCGCCAGCAGCCAAGGAGGGGGTCACGAGCAGTACTTC. As protein: CASSQGGGHEQYF.

This chain joins TRBV5-1 and TRBJ2-5, with D possibly matching TRBD1 (6 bases). Looked up from germline, CDR1 is SGHRS and CDR2 is YFSETQ. CDR3 length: 14 amino acids. V shed 1 base and J shed 5 bases, with 12 bases lying between them. The CDR3 loop is CASSLSGDGETQYF. Written as DNA, the CDR3 is TGCGCCAGCAGCTTGTCAGGGGATGGCGAGACCCAGTACTTC.

In its sample, this clone was seen once. The chain couples TRBV7-2 to TRBJ1-1; TRBD1 aligns across 7 bases. The V and J ends lost 1 base and 4 bases, in that order; junction bases with no gene match: 6. CDR3 length: 15 residues. Germline CDR1 is SGHTA and CDR2 is FQGNSA. The CDR3 reads CASSLEQGWVTEAFF. In DNA form, the CDR3 reads TGTGCCAGCAGCTTAGAACAGGGGTGGGTCACTGAAGCTTTCTTT.

J is TRBJ2-1 and V is TRBV4-1, with 12 bases fitting TRBD2. Germline CDR1 and CDR2: MGHRA and YSYEKL. The J segment lost 6 bases and the V segment lost 1 base, leaving 1 base of the junction unmatched. The CDR3 extends over 15 amino acids. CDR3 nucleotides: TGCGCCAGCAGCCAAGGGACTAGCGGGGTCAATGAGCAGTTCTTC. As protein: CASSQGTSGVNEQFF.

This clone was recorded only once. This chain connects TRBV9 to TRBJ1-2; D may be TRBD1 (5 bases). CDR1 SGDLS and CDR2 YYNGEE come from the germline V gene. Deletions cut 2 bases from V and 2 bases from J, with 13 bases between. This CDR3 region has 15 residues. The DNA for the CDR3 is TGTGCCAGCAGCGTTTCCCCGACAGCAAACTATGGCTACACCTTC. It translates to CASSVSPTANYGYTF.

For the CDR3, the DNA is TGTGCCAGCAGTTACGGGCAGCCCAGGGTCGAGCAGTACTTC. Its translation: CASSYGQPRVEQYF. The chain joins TRBV6-6 to TRBJ2-7; the D gene is possibly TRBD1 (5 bases). The CDR3 covers 14 residues. Trimming pared 2 bases from V and 6 bases from J, leaving 14 bases between. Germline values: CDR1 MNHNY, CDR2 SVGAGI (reference sequence).

This chain uses TRBV27 with TRBJ1-1; 7 bases fit TRBD1. Unmatched junction bases numbered 8, after V lost 3 bases and J lost 7 bases. In germline, CDR1 is MNHEY, CDR2 SMNVEV (reference sequence). The CDR3 is 14 residues long. The CDR3 spells CASSFYRGLNEAFF. CDR3 sequence (DNA): TGTGCCAGCAGTTTCTACAGGGGCCTCAATGAAGCTTTCTTT.

The V gene is TRBV6-2 or TRBV6-3, the J gene TRBJ1-2; 7 nucleotides agree with TRBD1. Germline CDR1 is MNHEY and CDR2 is SVGEGT. J was trimmed by 2 bases and V by 6 bases; bases with no gene match: 6. This CDR3 spans 14 amino acids. CDR3 sequence (DNA): TGTGCCAGCAGCCAATGGGACAGAAACTATGGCTACACCTTC. It yields the protein CASSQWDRNYGYTF.

V is TRBV7-9 and J is TRBJ2-2; D is possibly TRBD1 (5 bases). Per the germline V gene, CDR1 is SEHNR and CDR2 is FQNEAQ (reference sequence). With 3 bases removed from V and 7 bases from J, the gap between germline ends came to 12 bases. The CDR3 length is 14 residues. The CDR3 is CASSLFSGIGELFF. CDR3 coding DNA: TGTGCCAGCAGCTTGTTTTCAGGGATCGGGGAGCTGTTTTTT.

CDR3 DNA sequence: TGTGCCAGCAGCCCCGGGACAGGGATCCTCACTGAAGCTTTCTTT. It specifies CASSPGTGILTEAFF. This chain uses TRBV9 with TRBJ1-1; 9 bases agree with TRBD1. V gave up 4 bases and J gave up 4 bases; unmatched junction bases: 8. Germline V lookup: CDR1 SGDLS, CDR2 YYNGEE. The CDR3 totals 15 residues.

The chain employs TRBV10-1 and TRBJ2-5, with 7 bases aligning to TRBD1. This CDR3 region has 14 residues. The V gene end was trimmed by 3 bases and the J gene end by 4 bases; junction bases not matched to a gene: 5. Germline lookup yields CDR1 WNHNN and CDR2 SYGVQD (reference sequence). The CDR3 is CASSDKGGRETQYF. The CDR3 DNA follows: TGCGCCAGCAGTGATAAAGGGGGCAGAGAGACCCAGTACTTC.

The V call is TRBV19, the J call TRBJ2-7, with 8 positions matching TRBD1. This CDR3 comprises 13 residues. V trimming: 7 bases; J trimming: 6 bases; junction bases outside the gene matches: 8. From germline, CDR1 is LNHDA and CDR2 SQIVND (reference sequence). Here the CDR3 DNA reads TGTGCCAGTAACACGGACAGGGATGGCGAGCAGTACTTC. This gives the protein CASNTDRDGEQYF. Filled out from reference TRBV19 and TRBJ2-7, the complete variable domain reads DGGITQSPKYLFRKEGQNVTLSCEQNLNHDAMYWYRQDPGQGLRLIYYSQIVNDFQKGDIAEGYSVSREKKESFPLTVTSAQKNPTAFYLCASNTDRDGEQYFGPGTRLTVT.

This clone was recorded only once. CDR3 in DNA: TGCGCCAGCAGTGAGTCGATCGGGACAGGGAGAAACGAGCAGTACTTC. Its translation: CASSESIGTGRNEQYF. V gene TRBV10-2 combines with J gene TRBJ2-7; TRBD1 aligns across 9 bases. Germline-derived CDR1 and CDR2 are WSHSY and SAAADI. The CDR3 spans 16 residues. Trimming removed 0 bases from V and 5 bases from J; junction bases left unmatched: 8.

In this sample, this clone turned up once. The chain links TRBV7-9 to TRBJ2-3; D is unresolved. The CDR3 has 15 residues. V was trimmed by 1 base and J by 2 bases, leaving 10 bases between them. Germline lookup yields CDR1 SEHNR and CDR2 FQNEAQ (reference sequence). The CDR3 sequence: CASSLGRYTTDTQYF. The CDR3 bases are TGTGCCAGCAGCTTAGGTCGATACACCACAGATACGCAGTATTTT.

V is TRBV14 and J is TRBJ1-1, with TRBD1 identical over 7 bases. The CDR3 sequence is 13 residues long. Trimming took 8 bases from V and 5 from J; bases not matched to a gene: 8. Germline CDR1 is SGHDN and CDR2 is FVKESK. CDR3 loop: CASDRQGRTEAFF. Written as DNA, the CDR3 is TGTGCCAGCGATAGACAGGGAAGGACTGAAGCTTTCTTT.

In DNA form, the CDR3 reads TGTGCCAGCAGCTTAGGGTCGAGCGGGAGAGACTCCTACAATGAGCAGTTCTTC. This translates into CASSLGSSGRDSYNEQFF. This chain uses TRBV11-2 with TRBJ2-1; 8 positions match TRBD2. J was trimmed by 0 bases and V by 1 base; bases with no gene match: 8. The CDR3 consists of 18 residues. CDR1 is SGHAT, CDR2 FQNNGV, per germline.

The chain is built from TRBV5-6 and TRBJ2-4; 11 bases are a match to TRBD2. Germline V gene sequence: CDR1 SGHDT, CDR2 YYEEEE. Unmatched junction bases numbered 7, after V lost 3 bases and J lost 5 bases. The CDR3 spans 16 residues. Here the CDR3 reads CASSSPTSGAENIQYF. The DNA of the CDR3 is TGTGCCAGCAGCTCCCCGACTAGCGGGGCCGAAAACATTCAGTACTTC.

The chain combines TRBV5-4 with TRBJ2-6, with 10 bases lining up with TRBD1. Germline CDR1 is SGHNT and CDR2 is YYREEE (reference sequence). Unmatched junction bases numbered 7, after V lost 4 bases and J lost 3 bases. The CDR3 totals 17 residues. The CDR3 spells CASSLDRGHVGANVLTF. CDR3 nucleotide sequence: TGTGCCAGCAGCCTAGACAGGGGGCACGTTGGGGCCAACGTCCTGACTTTC.